This is a list of T cell receptor beta chains from one sample in a study of blood T cell repertoires in COVID-19. Clones were read by immunoSEQ multiplex PCR, and TCRdb kept only the in-frame ones, dropping some. The table has under 300,000 clones, approximately 80% seen once. Sequences were obtained from peripheral blood. The receptors shown here come from a young woman with acute or convalescent COVID-19. The CDR3 runs from the conserved cysteine through the conserved F or W. The D gene is left open where the match is weak. Clone sizes are given selectively: once, few, many, or a class where the clone is expanded.

j_call	v_call	clone_size	d_call	cdr3_aa	cdr3_nt
TRBJ2-7	TRBV3-1/TRBV3-2	.	.	CASSQGRQIYYEQYF	TGTGCCAGCAGCCAGGGCAGACAGATTTACTACGAGCAGTACTTC
TRBJ1-5	TRBV28	once	.	CASSIRTNNQPQHF	TGTGCCAGCAGTATAAGAACAAACAATCAGCCCCAGCATTTT
TRBJ2-7	TRBV5-1	.	.	CASSLVVAPYEQYF	TGCGCCAGCAGCTTGGTGGTAGCACCCTACGAGCAGTACTTC
TRBJ2-6	TRBV18	.	TRBD1	CASSPATGGSGANVLTF	TGTGCCAGCTCACCCGCGACAGGGGGCTCTGGGGCCAACGTCCTGACTTTC
TRBJ1-2	TRBV5-1	.	TRBD1	CASSFTTGVYGYTF	TGCGCCAGCAGCTTTACGACAGGGGTCTATGGCTACACCTTC
TRBJ2-7	TRBV4-3	once	.	CASSQTTGYSYEQYF	TGCGCCAGCAGCCAAACCACAGGTTACTCCTACGAGCAGTACTTC
TRBJ2-4	TRBV9	.	.	CASSVEGEGREYF	TGTGCCAGCAGCGTAGAAGGTGAGGGCAGAGAATACTTC
TRBJ1-6	TRBV6-1	.	TRBD1	CASSEARDGTGALHF	TGTGCCAGCAGTGAAGCCCGGGATGGGACAGGGGCCCTCCACTTT
TRBJ2-7	TRBV27	.	TRBD1	CASRTGVSYEQYF	TGTGCCAGCAGGACAGGGGTCAGCTACGAGCAGTACTTC
TRBJ1-4	TRBV23-1	.	.	CASSQSSISEKLFF	TGCGCCAGCAGTCAATCCTCGATTAGCGAAAAACTGTTTTTT
TRBJ2-2	TRBV9	.	TRBD2	CASSASGTHTGELFF	TGTGCCAGCAGCGCGAGCGGGACCCACACCGGGGAGCTGTTTTTT
TRBJ1-1	TRBV7-2	.	TRBD1	CASSLTGGLGNTEAFF	TGTGCCAGCAGTCTGACAGGGGGCCTGGGGAACACTGAAGCTTTCTTT
TRBJ1-1	TRBV12-5	.	.	CASGLVLNRERSEAFF	TGTGCTAGTGGTTTGGTACTAAACAGGGAAAGATCTGAAGCTTTCTTT
TRBJ2-5	TRBV5-4	few	TRBD2	CASSLSGSPQETQYF	TGTGCCAGCAGTTTAAGCGGGAGTCCCCAAGAGACCCAGTACTTC
TRBJ2-7	TRBV6-2/TRBV6-3	.	TRBD2	CASSYANLAGGPVEQYF	TGTGCCAGCAGTTACGCCAATCTAGCGGGAGGGCCGGTCGAGCAGTACTTC